This T cell receptor (beta chain) comes out of a study of shared clonotypes between healthy human individuals. General study findings and limits: The study found lower generation probabilities in non-shared clonotypes than in those shared by all four donors. Represented diversity (both genetic and exposure-history) was limited by the small number of donors. Naive CD4 clonotype sharing across a few donors was 4.5% to 6%.

Measured with immunoSEQ multiplex PCR; TCRdb has only the in-frame clones, and not every one. The sample consists of 1.5 million to 2.5 million clones, about 95% of them appearing once. Terminally differentiated effector memory CD45RA+ cells were left out of the naive CD8 fraction, which was CD45RO-negative and positively selected for CCR7. Every contributor of samples was a Caucasian grown-up residing in Nashville, Tennessee. The CDR3 spans 13 residues. Looked up from germline, CDR1 is MNHNS and CDR2 is SASEGT. V was cut by 6 bases and J by 2 bases, with 11 bases left in between. With respect to this clone: Its antigen is as yet unknown.

The clonotype originates from a man between 18 and 35 years old in good health. V usage is TRBV6-1 and J usage is TRBJ2-7; D not resolved. Sample: naive CD8+ T cells sorted from blood. In DNA, the CDR3 is TGTGCCAGCAGCCTAAGGGTTACCTACGAGCAGTACTTC. This encodes CASSLRVTYEQYF.